These 15 T cell receptor beta chains were all obtained from the same sample, sequenced in a study of blood T cells in healthy people across ages. Primed by a sample-barcoded 5' primer and a J-beta primer mix, a second PCR proceeded for roughly 7 to 11 cycles. MiXCR, run by TCRdb on the 5' RACE reads, gives a single entry per CDR3 protein. Counted here are fewer than 1,000,000 distinct CDR3 sequences, under 45% occurring once; the ten biggest clones make up roughly 19%. Sequencing input: blood. These receptors came from a man in his sixties in good health.

This clonotype came up many times. This sequence joins TRBV7-9 and TRBJ1-2, with D unresolved. Germline V lookup: CDR1 SEHNR, CDR2 FQNEAQ (reference sequence). This CDR3 is built from 12 residues. The ends were cut back, 1 base at V and 3 bases at J, with 3 bases in the middle. For the CDR3, the DNA is TGTGCCAGCAGCTTAGGGGACTATGGCTACACCTTC. Its translation is CASSLGDYGYTF.

The chain employs TRBV7-8 and TRBJ1-5; D gene uncertain. V lost 5 bases, J lost 9 bases, and 14 bases lay in between. Germline CDR1 reads SGHVS; CDR2 reads FQNEAQ. CDR3 size: 13 residues. The CDR3 DNA follows: TGTGCCAGCAGCCCCGACCGCCTGCGGCCCCAGCATTTT. It specifies CASSPDRLRPQHF.

The sample holds a few counts of this clonotype. This chain joins TRBV15 and TRBJ2-4; maybe TRBD1 (6 bases). The last part of the DNA fits TRBJ2-5 better; the J call may be wrong. Germline CDR1 reads LNHNV; CDR2 reads YYDKDF (reference sequence). CDR3 length: 16 amino acids. Here the CDR3 reads CATSRVILQGPETQYF. The CDR3 bases are TGTGCCACCAGCAGGGTTATCTTACAGGGACCAGAGACCCAGTACTTC.

The rearrangement joins TRBV7-2 to TRBJ2-3, with D hard to call. This CDR3 comprises 12 residues. Germline CDR1 and CDR2: SGHTA and FQGNSA. Trimming took 5 bases from V and 4 from J, leaving 7 bases between them. Here the CDR3 reads CASSKGADTQYF. Here the CDR3 DNA reads TGTGCCAGCAGCAAGGGTGCAGATACGCAGTATTTT.

CDR3 in amino acids: CASTGASASSYEQYF. The CDR3 DNA sequence: TGTGCCAGCACCGGGGCTAGCGCAAGCTCCTACGAGCAGTACTTC. The V gene is TRBV28, the J gene TRBJ2-7, with D maybe TRBD2 (6 bases). The CDR3 runs to 15 residues. Germline CDR1 reads MDHEN; CDR2 reads SYDVKM. V was cut by 7 bases and J by 0 bases, with 16 bases left in between.

Ten or more counts support this clonotype. As DNA, the CDR3 is TGTGCCAGCAGCTTAGCGCGAGAGAACGAGCAGTACTTC. As protein: CASSLARENEQYF. The chain couples TRBV7-2 to TRBJ2-7; D is unclear. Germline V gives CDR1 SGHTA, CDR2 FQGNSA. V shed 0 bases and J shed 5 bases, with 8 bases lying between them. CDR3 length: 13 residues.

The rearrangement uses TRBV7-2 and TRBJ2-3; D tentatively reads TRBD1 or TRBD2 (5 bases each). CDR3 length equals 13 residues. V lost 6 bases, J lost 2 bases, and 9 bases lay in between. Germline values: CDR1 SGHTA, CDR2 FQGNSA. CDR3 sequence (DNA): TGTGCCAGCAGTAGGGACCTCACAGATACGCAGTATTTT. Translating gives CASSRDLTDTQYF.

V is TRBV28 and J is TRBJ2-5; 8 nucleotides line up with TRBD2. Germline CDR1 MDHEN, CDR2 SYDVKM. CDR3 size: 15 residues. V dropped 4 bases and J dropped 0; count of bases not matched to a gene: 4. The CDR3 is CASSSRGGYQETQYF. DNA for the CDR3: TGTGCCAGCAGTTCTCGCGGGGGGTACCAAGAGACCCAGTACTTC.

In its sample, this clonotype was seen a few times. The chain joins TRBV7-9 to TRBJ1-5; no clear D. The CDR3 sequence is 12 residues long. Germline V gene sequence: CDR1 SEHNR, CDR2 FQNEAQ (reference sequence). Deletions cut 5 bases from V and 5 bases from J, with 7 bases between. CDR3 nucleotides: TGTGCCAGCAGCCACGACGATCAGCCCCAGCATTTT. This encodes CASSHDDQPQHF.

In its sample, this clonotype was seen a few times. The chain is built from TRBV3-1 and TRBJ2-3, with 8 bases identical to TRBD2. The junction had 6 bases not matched to a gene; V was cut back by 3 bases and J by 4 bases. Germline V gene lookup returns CDR1 LGHDT and CDR2 YNNKEL (reference sequence). The CDR3 sequence is 15 residues long. For the CDR3, the DNA is TGTGCCAGCAGCCACCAGCGGGGGATGGCAGATACGCAGTATTTT. This codes for CASSHQRGMADTQYF.

This clonotype was counted a few times. The chain couples TRBV20-1 to TRBJ2-1; D is ambiguous. The CDR3 is 16 amino acids. Germline CDR1 reads DFQATT; CDR2 reads SNEGSKA (reference sequence). With 6 bases removed from V and 0 bases from J, the gap between germline ends came to 18 bases. The CDR3 reads CSAQYAARSSYNEQFF. Here the CDR3 DNA reads TGCAGTGCCCAATACGCGGCCCGGAGCTCCTACAATGAGCAGTTCTTC.

In regard to this clonotype: Germline and junction disagree at one end, which may indicate a read error. J is TRBJ2-1 and V is TRBV9, with 8 nucleotides matching TRBD1. Germline-derived CDR1 and CDR2 are SGDLS and YYNGEE. The length of the CDR3 is 16 residues. The CDR3 region has the DNA TGTGCCAGCAGCGTAATGGACAGGGTGGGGTACAAGGAGCAGTTCTTC. Amino acids: CASSVMDRVGYKEQFF.

In this sample, this clonotype turned up a few times. V gene TRBV6-1 combines with J gene TRBJ2-7; D remains unclear. The V gene's germline CDR1 is MNHNS and CDR2 SASEGT. Trimming removed 2 bases from V and 5 bases from J, with 7 bases in between. The CDR3 length is 12 residues. The CDR3 sequence: CASSEKPNEQYF. The CDR3 DNA follows: TGTGCCAGCAGTGAAAAACCAAACGAGCAGTACTTC.

The chain uses TRBV7-9 and TRBJ2-1; TRBD2 aligns across 12 bases. Looked up from germline, CDR1 is SEHNR and CDR2 is FQNEAQ (reference sequence). This CDR3 region has 17 residues. With 5 bases clipped from V and 4 bases from J, the junction kept 9 bases outside the gene matches. The CDR3 here is CASSQTSGGPQYNEQFF. CDR3 DNA: TGTGCCAGCAGCCAAACTAGCGGGGGGCCCCAATACAATGAGCAGTTCTTC.

In the case of this clonotype: Given a much more abundant clone one base away, this may be a read error. The V gene is TRBV7-2, the J gene TRBJ2-5, with D possibly TRBD2 on 6 matching bases. Germline V CDR1 and CDR2: SGHTA, FQGNSA. V lost 1 base, J lost 11 bases, and 23 bases lay in between. CDR3 length: 16 amino acids. The CDR3 sequence: CASSLGGTGTGRKQYF. The CDR3 nucleotides are TGTGCCAGCAGCTTAGGGGGGACGGGGACTGGGAGGAAGCAGTACTTC.